Presented here are 20 T cell receptor beta chains from one specimen sequenced in a study of beta chain features in type 1 diabetes. Whole-study findings and limits: Shortening that was moderate but significant affected the TCRB CDR3s of Type 1 diabetes patients in all four CD4+ subsets.

The authors reverse transcribed all of the isolated RNA, so sequencing captured expressed TCRB transcripts. Sequenced by immunoSEQ multiplex PCR; TCRdb stores in-frame clones only, minus some. Of hundreds of thousands of clones in the sample, roughly 9% were seen once. These receptors' antigens are unknown. Sequenced material: central memory CD4+ T cells from blood. These receptors came from a man aged 25 to 45 with type 1 diabetes.

This clone came up many times. This chain links TRBV7-9 with TRBJ2-7; the match to TRBD1 covers 7 bases. Trimming cost V 4 bases and J 5 bases; bases outside gene matches: 8. From germline, CDR1 is SEHNR and CDR2 FQNEAQ (reference sequence). The CDR3 covers 14 residues. CDR3 in amino acids: CASSSDRLSDEQYF. CDR3 sequence (DNA): TGTGCCAGCAGCTCGGACAGGCTAAGCGACGAGCAGTACTTC.

This clone appeared a single time. V is TRBV28 and J is TRBJ2-7; D is perhaps TRBD1 or TRBD2 (5 bases each). The CDR3 runs 14 residues. The germline V gene has CDR1 MDHEN and CDR2 SYDVKM. V shed 3 bases and J shed 3 bases, with 12 bases lying between them. The CDR3 nucleotides read TGTGCCAGCAGTTTGCCCCAGGGAGTCTACGAGCAGTACTTC. Amino acid sequence: CASSLPQGVYEQYF.

V usage is TRBV6-6 and J usage is TRBJ2-7, with 7 bases identical to TRBD1. The CDR3 loop spans 14 amino acids. CDR1 and CDR2 (germline): MNHNY, SVGAGI (reference sequence). The J segment lost 5 bases and the V segment lost 6 bases, leaving 10 bases of the junction unmatched. CDR3 sequence: CASSHGQVNDEQYF. The CDR3 region has the DNA TGTGCCAGCAGCCACGGACAGGTTAACGACGAGCAGTACTTC.

This clone showed up many times. The J gene is TRBJ2-1, the V gene TRBV23-1, with a possible D match to TRBD1 (6 bases). TRBV23-1 is treated as an ORF (open reading frame) with a function not yet certain. CDR3 length: 16 residues. Trimming took off 6 bases at V and 7 bases at J, with 22 bases between the two ends. The CDR3 is CASRLREGLGGNEQFF. Here the CDR3 DNA reads TGCGCCAGCAGGCTCAGAGAGGGTTTAGGGGGAAATGAGCAGTTCTTC.

In its sample, this clone was seen a few times. The J gene is TRBJ2-7, the V gene TRBV7-9; no firm D call. This CDR3 contains 12 residues. V was cut by 3 bases and J by 7 bases, with 10 bases left in between. The germline CDR1 and CDR2 sequences are SEHNR and FQNEAQ (reference sequence). CDR3 protein: CASSFFDTEQYF. The CDR3 nucleotides are TGTGCCAGCAGCTTCTTCGACACTGAGCAGTACTTC.

The chain carries TRBV4-3 and TRBJ2-2, with TRBD2 identical over 7 bases. Germline V gene lookup returns CDR1 LGHNA and CDR2 YSLEER. With 0 bases clipped from V and 5 bases from J, the junction kept 6 bases outside the gene matches. The CDR3 is 16 residues long. The CDR3 bases are TGCGCCAGCAGCCAAGATCAAGCGGGGCGGACCGGGGAGCTGTTTTTT. This translates into CASSQDQAGRTGELFF.

V gene TRBV10-3 combines with J gene TRBJ1-1; perhaps TRBD1 as D (6 bases). This CDR3 comprises 16 residues. Germline CDR1 ENHRY, CDR2 SYGVKD. V was clipped by 3 bases and J by 4 bases, with 18 bases between them. The CDR3 sequence is CAISDDRGGPFTEAFF. The DNA of the CDR3 is TGTGCCATCAGTGACGACCGTGGGGGGCCGTTCACTGAAGCTTTCTTT.

There are a few counts of this clone. The chain couples TRBV11-3 to TRBJ2-5, with 11 bases fitting TRBD2. V lost 5 bases, J lost 0 bases, and 5 bases stayed unmatched. The CDR3 length is 16 residues. From germline, CDR1 is SGHNT and CDR2 YENEEA. The chain's CDR3 is CASSLGTSGNQETQYF. CDR3 sequence (DNA): TGTGCCAGCAGCCTCGGGACTAGCGGAAACCAAGAGACCCAGTACTTC.

This clone showed up just a few times. This chain joins TRBV6-5 and TRBJ2-4, with D unclear. The germline CDR1 and CDR2 sequences are MNHEY and SVGAGI. CDR3 length: 15 residues. Trimming removed 4 bases from V and 0 bases from J, with 10 bases in between. This chain's CDR3 is CASSFDSLAKNIQYF. DNA of the CDR3: TGTGCCAGCAGTTTCGACTCGCTAGCCAAAAACATTCAGTACTTC.

This clone occurred many times. The sample contains more than one DNA sequence encoding this CDR3. J is TRBJ1-4 and V is TRBV18; TRBD1 might be the D (6 bases). V was trimmed by 3 bases and J by 7 bases, leaving 9 bases between them. Looked up from germline, CDR1 is KGHSH and CDR2 is LQKENI. The CDR3 is 13 amino acids. The CDR3 region is CASSPGRGEKLFF. Written as DNA, the CDR3 is TGTGCCAGCTCACCGGGCAGGGGTGAAAAACTGTTTTTT.

CDR3 DNA sequence: TGTGCCATCAGCGACTCCCTCACCGAGACCCAGTACTTC. It codes for CAISDSLTETQYF. The rearrangement joins TRBV10-3 to TRBJ2-5; D not resolved. V was cut by 6 bases and J by 5 bases, with 13 bases left in between. Germline V lookup: CDR1 ENHRY, CDR2 SYGVKD. The CDR3 is 13 residues long.

This clone has a handful of counts. The chain is built from TRBV6-5 and TRBJ2-7, with unresolved D. The CDR3 loop spans 11 amino acids. CDR1 is MNHEY, CDR2 SVGAGI, per germline. V was trimmed by 5 bases and J by 3 bases, leaving 5 bases between them. CDR3 bases: TGTGCCAGCAGTAGCAACTACGAGCAGTACTTC. It yields the protein CASSSNYEQYF.

This clone was counted only a few times. The chain joins TRBV7-9 to TRBJ2-1; possibly TRBD1 for D (5 bases). Looked up from germline, CDR1 is SEHNR and CDR2 is FQNEAQ (reference sequence). The CDR3 has 15 amino acids. V lost 0 bases to trimming and J lost 5 bases, with 11 bases between them. In DNA form, the CDR3 reads TGTGCCAGCAGCTTAGCGGACAAAAGGCACAATGAGCAGTTCTTC. Translation gives CASSLADKRHNEQFF.

This clone was observed a few times. This chain connects TRBV6-1 to TRBJ2-3, with a possible D match to TRBD1 (5 bases). CDR1 MNHNS and CDR2 SASEGT come from the germline V gene. This CDR3 is 14 amino acids long. V lost 5 bases, J lost 6 bases, and 15 bases lay in between. CDR3 amino acids: CASSQGERVDTQYF. CDR3 in DNA: TGTGCCAGCAGTCAAGGGGAAAGAGTGGATACGCAGTATTTT.

V gene TRBV30 combines with J gene TRBJ2-7; no clear D gene. Germline-derived CDR1 and CDR2 are GTSNPN and SVGIG (reference sequence). V lost 5 bases and J lost 2, with 13 bases in between. The CDR3 consists of 13 residues. As DNA, the CDR3 is TGTGCCTGGGAAAAGACAAGTACCTACGAGCAGTACTTC. This gives the protein CAWEKTSTYEQYF. The variable domain in full, completed from reference TRBV30 and TRBJ2-7, reads SQTIHQWPATLVQPVGSPLSLECTVEGTSNPNLYWYRQAAGRGLQLLFYSVGIGQISSEVPQNLSASRPQDRQFILSSKKLLLSDSGFYLCAWEKTSTYEQYFGPGTRLTVT.

This clone was seen more than once but under ten times. J is TRBJ2-3 and V is TRBV19; TRBD1 is a possible D gene (5 bases). V was shortened by 5 bases and J by 3 bases, with 15 bases between the two germline ends. In germline, CDR1 is LNHDA, CDR2 SQIVND (reference sequence). CDR3 length: 15 amino acids. CDR3 sequence: CASSLSGQRTDTQYF. CDR3 nucleotide sequence: TGTGCCAGTAGTCTCTCAGGACAAAGGACAGATACGCAGTATTTT.

This clone was seen only a few times. The V and J genes are TRBV6-1 and TRBJ2-3; a weak D match, TRBD2 (6 bases). This CDR3 is built from 15 residues. Trimming stripped 1 base from V and 3 bases from J, with 11 bases between. CDR1 is MNHNS, CDR2 SASEGT, per germline. For the CDR3, the DNA is TGTGCCAGCAGTGAAGGGATCGGGAGTACAGATACGCAGTATTTT. This translates into CASSEGIGSTDTQYF.

The V and J genes are TRBV7-6 and TRBJ2-5; unclear D gene. The CDR3 is 12 residues long. Per germline, CDR1 SGHVS and CDR2 FNYEAQ. Trimming pared 1 base from V and 5 bases from J, leaving 5 bases between. CDR3: CASSLVSETQYF. CDR3 coding DNA: TGTGCCAGCAGCTTAGTATCGGAGACCCAGTACTTC. Full variable domain (rest looked up from reference TRBV7-6 and TRBJ2-5): GAGVSQSPRYKVTKRGQDVALRCDPISGHVSLYWYRQALGQGPEFLTYFNYEAQQDKSGLPNDRFSAERPEGSISTLTIQRTEQRDSAMYRCASSLVSETQYFGPGTRLLVL.

This clone was counted only a few times. This chain uses TRBV7-2 with TRBJ1-2; 9 bases fit TRBD1. Germline-derived CDR1 and CDR2 are SGHTA and FQGNSA. V shed 7 bases, J shed 6 bases, and the junction held 12 bases outside the gene matches. This CDR3 region has 15 residues. CDR3: CASTEGDRELDGYTF. The CDR3 DNA is TGTGCCAGCACCGAGGGGGACAGGGAGTTGGATGGCTACACCTTC.

J is TRBJ1-1 and V is TRBV18; D is unclear. Trimming left V 1 base short and J 0 bases short, with 3 bases between. The CDR3 sequence is 13 residues long. In germline, CDR1 is KGHSH, CDR2 LQKENI. CDR3 nucleotide sequence: TGTGCCAGCTCACCACACGTGAACACTGAAGCTTTCTTT. This codes for CASSPHVNTEAFF.